These 24 T cell receptor beta chains share one sample of origin, sequenced in a study of technical replicates of blood from a handful of donors. Using immunoSEQ multiplex PCR, the repertoire was profiled, and TCRdb retains in-frame clones only, with some absent. Of roughly 100,000 clones in the sample, approximately 96% were seen once. Sequencing input: T cells isolated from PBMCs. These receptors were taken from a human donor in good health.

The rearrangement joins TRBV29-1 to TRBJ2-7, with D perhaps TRBD2 (6 bases). There are 13 residues in the CDR3. The germline CDR1 and CDR2 sequences are SQVTM and ANQGSEA. V was cut by 6 bases and J by 6 bases, with 18 bases left in between. DNA of the CDR3: TGCAGCGTCGCCGGGACTTCGGCCCGCGAGCAGTACTTC. Encoded protein: CSVAGTSAREQYF.

CDR3 amino acids: CACRRGFEQYF. Written as DNA, the CDR3 is TGTGCCTGTCGAAGGGGTTTCGAGCAGTACTTC. The chain joins TRBV6-5 to TRBJ2-7; D may be TRBD1 (5 bases). The V end was cut by 11 bases, the J end by 6 bases, with 14 bases between. This CDR3 is 11 amino acids long. Germline V CDR1 and CDR2: MNHEY, SVGAGI.

V usage is TRBV10-2 and J usage is TRBJ1-2, with D perhaps matching TRBD1 (5 bases). CDR3 length: 14 amino acids. With 5 bases removed from V and 2 bases from J, the gap between germline ends came to 12 bases. CDR1 is WSHSY and CDR2 is SAAADI in the germline V gene. This CDR3 is CASSSVGGNYGYTF. The CDR3 nucleotides read TGCGCCAGCAGTTCCGTTGGGGGGAACTATGGCTACACCTTC.

The chain has TRBV16 and TRBJ1-1; D unclear. Germline CDR1 reads KGHSY; CDR2 reads FQNENV. Trimming took 2 bases from V and 2 from J, leaving 15 bases between them. The CDR3 is made up of 16 amino acids. CDR3 DNA: TGTGCCAGCAGCCAAATAAGCCGAGCGGTAAACACTGAAGCTTTCTTT. Residues: CASSQISRAVNTEAFF.

This sequence joins TRBV19 and TRBJ1-4, with D perhaps TRBD1 (5 bases). This CDR3 has 16 amino acids. Trimming removed 3 bases from V and 7 bases from J, with 18 bases in between. Per the germline V gene, CDR1 is LNHDA and CDR2 is SQIVND (reference sequence). CDR3 loop: CASSMDNTGVGEKLFF. DNA for the CDR3: TGTGCCAGTAGTATGGACAATACTGGGGTCGGTGAAAAACTGTTTTTT. Full variable domain (missing parts from reference TRBV19 and TRBJ1-4): DGGITQSPKYLFRKEGQNVTLSCEQNLNHDAMYWYRQDPGQGLRLIYYSQIVNDFQKGDIAEGYSVSREKKESFPLTVTSAQKNPTAFYLCASSMDNTGVGEKLFFGSGTQLSVL.

The rearrangement joins TRBV2 to TRBJ2-7; 11 bases line up with TRBD2. This CDR3 has 15 residues. Germline-derived CDR1 and CDR2 are SNHLY and FYNNEI. V shed 4 bases and J 5 bases; nucleotides not matched to a gene: 7. The CDR3 sequence is CASSVLAGGNDEQYF. The CDR3 DNA sequence: TGTGCCAGCAGTGTTCTAGCGGGAGGAAATGACGAGCAGTACTTC.

The chain uses TRBV28 and TRBJ1-5, with no clear D. The germline V and J ends were trimmed by 6 bases and 5 bases, with 17 bases remaining between them. Germline V gene lookup returns CDR1 MDHEN and CDR2 SYDVKM. This CDR3 contains 15 residues. The CDR3 region is CASSPPGSLYQPQHF. The CDR3 coding sequence is TGTGCCAGCAGCCCCCCGGGGTCCCTCTATCAGCCCCAGCATTTT. Complete variable domain (other parts from reference TRBV28 and TRBJ1-5): DVKVTQSSRYLVKRTGEKVFLECVQDMDHENMFWYRQDPGLGLRLIYFSYDVKMKEKGDIPEGYSVSREKKERFSLILESASTNQTSMYLCASSPPGSLYQPQHFGDGTRLSIL.

This clone is medium-sized in the sample. V usage is TRBV28 and J usage is TRBJ1-5, with D possibly matching TRBD1 (6 bases). Trimming left V 1 base short and J 2 bases short, with 9 bases between. This CDR3 comprises 15 residues. Germline CDR1 MDHEN, CDR2 SYDVKM. CDR3 protein: CASSLLQGGNQPQHF. The CDR3 DNA follows: TGTGCCAGCAGTTTATTACAGGGTGGCAATCAGCCCCAGCATTTT.

The chain joins TRBV6-5 to TRBJ2-7; 10 bases agree with TRBD1. V was pared by 6 bases and J by 3 bases, with 8 bases of the junction left unmatched. CDR1 and CDR2 (germline): MNHEY, SVGAGI. This CDR3 is built from 15 residues. As DNA, the CDR3 is TGTGCCAGCAGCCTGCGAGGGACAGGGGTCTACGAGCAGTACTTC. It yields the protein CASSLRGTGVYEQYF.

This chain links TRBV7-9 with TRBJ1-2, with 10 bases fitting TRBD1. Losses at the gene ends were 4 bases for V and 1 base for J; bases not matched to a gene: 9. The CDR3 covers 17 residues. Germline V gene data show CDR1 as SEHNR and CDR2 as FQNEAQ (reference sequence). As DNA, the CDR3 is TGTGCCAGCAGCTCAGCCAACCGGGACAGGGGTAACTATGGCTACACCTTC. Translating gives CASSSANRDRGNYGYTF.

This rearrangement joins TRBV9 to TRBJ2-1; 11 bases are shared with TRBD2. The CDR3 length is 15 residues. The V segment lost 5 bases and the J segment 1 base; nucleotides outside the gene matches: 2. Germline loops: CDR1 SGDLS, CDR2 YYNGEE. This chain's CDR3 is CASSTSGRSYNEQFF. Here the CDR3 DNA reads TGTGCCAGCAGTACTAGCGGGAGATCCTACAATGAGCAGTTCTTC.

The sample holds one count of this clone. The rearrangement uses TRBV5-5 and TRBJ2-2, with D unresolved. The CDR3 totals 16 residues. V lost 0 bases, J lost 4 bases, and 13 bases lay in between. Germline V gene lookup returns CDR1 SGHKS and CDR2 YYEKEE (reference sequence). The CDR3 is CASSLAPWARTGELFF. The CDR3 DNA reads as TGTGCCAGCAGCTTGGCCCCGTGGGCGCGCACCGGGGAGCTGTTTTTT.

This clone came up once. CDR3 bases: TGTGCCAGCAGCTTAACAGGGGCCCTTTCCTACAATGAGCAGTTCTTC. Protein product: CASSLTGALSYNEQFF. The chain is built from TRBV7-3 and TRBJ2-1; a weak D match, TRBD1 (5 bases). Trimming removed 0 bases from V and 1 base from J, with 10 bases in between. The CDR3 has 16 amino acids. Looked up from germline, CDR1 is SGHTA and CDR2 is FQGTGA.

This sequence joins TRBV2 and TRBJ2-1, with TRBD1 as a possible D gene (5 bases). The CDR3 contains 15 residues. Germline V gene sequence: CDR1 SNHLY, CDR2 FYNNEI. V gave up 6 bases and J gave up 0 bases, with 12 bases separating them. The CDR3 DNA reads as TGTGCCAGCAGAATGAGCGACAGCTCCTACAATGAGCAGTTCTTC. It encodes CASRMSDSSYNEQFF.

CDR3 nucleotides: TGTGCCAGCAGTTACGTTAATACCGGGGAGCTGTTTTTT. It codes for CASSYVNTGELFF. The V and J genes are TRBV6-5 and TRBJ2-2, with D uncertain. V gave up 2 bases and J gave up 5 bases, with 6 bases separating them. The CDR3 covers 13 residues. Germline-derived CDR1 and CDR2 are MNHEY and SVGAGI.

The chain carries TRBV5-1 and TRBJ1-1; D is possibly TRBD1 (6 bases). The germline V gene has CDR1 SGHRS and CDR2 YFSETQ. V dropped 4 bases and J dropped 11 bases, with 21 bases sitting between them. CDR3 size: 14 residues. CDR3 coding DNA: TGCGCCAGCAGCGGGTCTACAGGGCGCAATCAGGCTTTCTTT. It yields the protein CASSGSTGRNQAFF.

This chain connects TRBV10-3 to TRBJ2-7, with 11 bases lining up with TRBD1. With V trimmed by 4 bases and J by 3 bases, 5 bases remained unmatched. CDR1 and CDR2 (germline): ENHRY, SYGVKD. The CDR3 runs to 15 residues. CDR3 in amino acids: CAISGRGTGGYEQYF. The CDR3 nucleotides read TGTGCCATCAGTGGAAGGGGGACAGGGGGCTACGAGCAGTACTTC.

The J gene is TRBJ2-7, the V gene TRBV4-2, with TRBD2 matching 10 bases. V lost 0 bases, J lost 1 base, and 6 bases stayed unmatched. This CDR3 has 17 residues. Germline lookup yields CDR1 LGHNA and CDR2 YNFKEQ. CDR3 nucleotide sequence: TGTGCCAGCAGCCAAGATGGCAGCGGGAGGGCTTCCTACGAGCAGTACTTC. This encodes CASSQDGSGRASYEQYF.

The chain has TRBV29-1 and TRBJ2-7; D may be TRBD1 (5 bases). Per the germline V gene, CDR1 is SQVTM and CDR2 is ANQGSEA. The CDR3 is made up of 12 amino acids. The V end lost 4 bases, the J end lost 4 bases, and 11 bases lay between the germline ends. CDR3 sequence: CSVGSPGYEQYF. CDR3 DNA: TGCAGCGTTGGGTCCCCAGGGTACGAGCAGTACTTC.

The CDR3, as DNA: TGTGCCAGCAGCTTTACAGGGGGCCTCGAGACCCAGTACTTC. It yields the protein CASSFTGGLETQYF. The chain uses TRBV5-4 and TRBJ2-5; 9 bases map to TRBD1. This CDR3 has 14 residues. V shed 2 bases, J shed 5 bases, and the junction held 4 bases outside the gene matches. Germline V gene data show CDR1 as SGHNT and CDR2 as YYREEE (reference sequence).

This sequence joins TRBV2 and TRBJ2-5, with 10 bases aligning to TRBD1. V lost 4 bases, J lost 4 bases, and 9 bases stayed unmatched. Per germline, CDR1 SNHLY and CDR2 FYNNEI. The CDR3 is 16 residues long. CDR3 sequence: CASSVRDRGWLETQYF. CDR3 DNA sequence: TGTGCCAGCAGTGTCCGGGACAGGGGTTGGTTAGAGACCCAGTACTTC.

This rearrangement joins TRBV18 to TRBJ1-2, with 12 bases aligning to TRBD1. CDR3 size: 13 residues. The junction had 7 bases not matched to a gene; V was cut back by 4 bases and J by 13 bases. Germline V gene sequence: CDR1 KGHSH, CDR2 LQKENI. CDR3: CASSQWDRGLVTF. The CDR3 DNA reads as TGTGCCAGCTCACAATGGGACAGGGGGCTGGTCACCTTC. Supplemented by reference TRBV18 and TRBJ1-2, the full variable domain reads NAGVMQNPRHLVRRRGQEARLRCSPMKGHSHVYWYRQLPEEGLKFMVYLQKENIIDESGMPKERFSAEFPKEGPSILRIQQVVRGDSAAYFCASSQWDRGLVTFGSGTRLTVV.

V usage is TRBV7-8 and J usage is TRBJ2-7, with TRBD2 matching over 9 bases. Germline lookup yields CDR1 SGHVS and CDR2 FQNEAQ. This CDR3 is built from 15 residues. The junction had 6 bases not matched to a gene; V was cut back by 1 base and J by 5 bases. The CDR3: CASSLGAGGAHEQYF. CDR3 nucleotide sequence: TGTGCCAGCAGCTTAGGGGCGGGAGGGGCACACGAGCAGTACTTC.

V and J are TRBV28 and TRBJ1-2; D call uncertain. This CDR3 is 12 amino acids long. Germline V gene lookup returns CDR1 MDHEN and CDR2 SYDVKM. V gave up 2 bases and J gave up 4 bases, with 5 bases separating them. This CDR3 reads CASSLGSYGYTF. CDR3 DNA sequence: TGTGCCAGCAGTTTAGGCAGCTATGGCTACACCTTC.